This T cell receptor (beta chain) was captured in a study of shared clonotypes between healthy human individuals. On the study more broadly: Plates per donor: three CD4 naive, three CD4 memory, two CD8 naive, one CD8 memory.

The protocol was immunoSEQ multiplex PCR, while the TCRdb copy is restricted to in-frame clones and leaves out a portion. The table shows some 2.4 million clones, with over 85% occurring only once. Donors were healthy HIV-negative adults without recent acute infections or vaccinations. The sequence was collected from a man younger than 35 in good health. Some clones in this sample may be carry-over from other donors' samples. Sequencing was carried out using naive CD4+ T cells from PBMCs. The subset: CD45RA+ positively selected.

This CDR3 reads CASSPPSGESGNTIYF. The CDR3 DNA follows: TGTGCCAGCTCACCACCTTCCGGGGAATCTGGAAACACCATATATTTT. The V and J genes are TRBV18 and TRBJ1-3, with D unresolved. The CDR3 consists of 16 residues. V lost 0 bases, J lost 1 base, and 10 bases lay in between. CDR1 and CDR2 (germline): KGHSH, LQKENI.